A selection of T cell receptor beta chains follows, all from one sample in a study of cytomegalovirus exposure and HLA in healthy donors. TCRdb keeps only in-frame clones here, not all; method: immunoSEQ multiplex PCR. The sample holds under 150,000 clones, roughly 92% seen once. Material: PBMCs. The source is a young man in good health and CMV-seronegative. Both conserved end residues are part of each CDR3. A D gene is named only where the DNA matches it firmly. For some rows the clone size is stated as once, few or many, or as a class when expanded; others skip it.

clone size	V gene	J gene	D gene	CDR3 protein	CDR3 DNA
.	TRBV30	TRBJ1-2	.	CALNPGVNYGYTF	TGTGCCCTCAACCCCGGAGTTAACTATGGCTACACCTTC
.	TRBV7-2	TRBJ2-3	TRBD2	CASSFTSGGLDTQYF	TGTGCCAGCAGCTTTACTAGCGGGGGTTTAGATACGCAGTATTTT
.	TRBV7-2	TRBJ2-7	TRBD1	CASSRTGDSTYEQYF	TGTGCCAGCAGCCGCACCGGGGACAGTACCTACGAGCAGTACTTC
.	TRBV19	TRBJ1-3	.	CASSIEPLSGNTIYF	TGTGCCAGTAGTATAGAACCGCTATCTGGAAACACCATATATTTT
.	TRBV7-9	TRBJ1-2	.	CASSTRGGELYGYTF	TGTGCCAGCAGCACTCGAGGGGGGGAGCTCTATGGCTACACCTTC
.	TRBV7-9	TRBJ1-4	.	CASSLSTGASTNEKLFF	TGTGCCAGCAGCTTAAGTACAGGCGCCTCAACTAATGAAAAACTGTTTTTT
.	TRBV7-3	TRBJ2-3	TRBD2	CASSLTAPAGGTDTQYF	TGTGCCAGCAGCTTAACTGCCCCAGCGGGGGGTACAGATACGCAGTATTTT
.	TRBV10-3	TRBJ2-1	TRBD2	CAISESVGGIEQFF	TGTGCCATCAGTGAAAGTGTGGGAGGGATTGAGCAGTTCTTC
.	TRBV7-6	TRBJ2-1	.	CASSLGLAQYNEQFF	TGTGCCAGCAGCTTAGGTCTAGCTCAGTACAATGAGCAGTTCTTC
.	TRBV28	TRBJ1-1	.	CASGGLGTEAFF	TGTGCCTCGGGGGGGTTAGGGACTGAAGCTTTCTTT
.	TRBV5-1	TRBJ1-2	.	CASSFQDSDYGYTF	TGCGCCAGCAGCTTCCAGGACAGCGACTATGGCTACACCTTC
.	TRBV10-1	TRBJ2-2	.	CASSDGTGGFFPGELFF	TGCGCCAGCAGTGACGGGACCGGGGGTTTCTTTCCCGGGGAGCTGTTTTTT
.	TRBV9	TRBJ2-2	TRBD1	CASSTTEPTGPGELFF	TGTGCCAGCAGCACCACCGAGCCGACAGGGCCCGGGGAGCTGTTTTTT
.	TRBV5-1	TRBJ1-2	TRBD1	CASTEPGQGIYGYTF	TGCGCCAGCACCGAACCGGGACAGGGCATCTATGGCTACACCTTC
once	TRBV23-1	TRBJ1-1	TRBD1	CASSHLRLDRGTFEAFF	TGCGCCAGCAGTCACCTTCGATTGGACAGGGGGACTTTTGAAGCTTTCTTT
.	TRBV5-1	TRBJ2-7	TRBD2	CASSLAGRYEQYF	TGCGCCAGCAGCTTAGCGGGGAGGTACGAGCAGTACTTC
.	TRBV10-1	TRBJ1-1	.	CASSAQVNTEAFF	TGCGCCAGCAGTGCACAGGTGAACACTGAAGCTTTCTTT
.	TRBV15	TRBJ2-1	TRBD2	CATSREEVAGNNEQFF	TGTGCCACCAGCAGAGAGGAGGTAGCGGGAAACAATGAGCAGTTCTTC
.	TRBV4-3	TRBJ2-3	TRBD1	CASSQETGAFRTDTQYF	TGCGCCAGCAGCCAAGAAACAGGGGCTTTTAGAACAGATACGCAGTATTTT
.	TRBV19	TRBJ1-6	TRBD1	CASSWAGQANSPLHF	TGTGCCAGTAGTTGGGCCGGACAGGCTAATTCACCCCTCCACTTT
.	TRBV13	TRBJ2-5	.	CASSFSSSGETQYF	TGTGCCAGCAGCTTTTCATCCAGCGGGGAGACCCAGTACTTC
.	TRBV6-6	TRBJ2-1	TRBD1	CASSYYGQALHNEQFF	TGTGCCAGCAGTTATTACGGACAGGCCCTCCACAATGAGCAGTTCTTC
.	TRBV6-1	TRBJ1-4	TRBD1	CASVTGGAADEKLFF	TGTGCCAGCGTAACAGGGGGTGCGGCCGATGAAAAACTGTTTTTT
.	TRBV14	TRBJ2-5	.	CASSASLAETQYF	TGTGCCAGCAGCGCCAGTTTAGCGGAGACCCAGTACTTC
.	TRBV10-2	TRBJ2-1	.	CASSEPTGVLSYNEQFF	TGCGCCAGCAGTGAGCCCACGGGAGTACTGTCGTACAATGAGCAGTTCTTC
.	TRBV6-1	TRBJ1-2	TRBD1	CASSALTGGLINYGYTF	TGTGCCAGCAGTGCCTTGACAGGGGGCCTAATTAACTATGGCTACACCTTC
.	TRBV6-6	TRBJ2-1	.	CASSYSMEVGRNEQFF	TGTGCCAGCAGTTACTCGATGGAGGTTGGGAGAAATGAGCAGTTCTTC
.	TRBV7-2	TRBJ1-1	.	CASSSLRHPFEAFF	TGTGCCAGCAGCTCCCTACGACACCCTTTTGAAGCTTTCTTT
.	TRBV4-3	TRBJ1-5	.	CASSQIRGGQPQHF	TGCGCCAGCAGCCAAATCAGGGGTGGGCAGCCCCAGCATTTT
.	TRBV9	TRBJ1-2	.	CATGGGSYGYTF	TGTGCCACCGGCGGGGGGTCCTATGGCTACACCTTC
.	TRBV9	TRBJ2-3	TRBD2	CASSPRLAGGSTDTQYF	TGTGCCAGCAGCCCGCGCTTAGCGGGGGGGAGCACAGATACGCAGTATTTT
.	TRBV2	TRBJ2-7	.	CASSDWGQYEQYF	TGTGCCAGCAGTGACTGGGGGCAATACGAGCAGTACTTC
.	TRBV28	TRBJ1-2	TRBD1	CASIGQGEGYTF	TGTGCCAGCATAGGGCAGGGGGAAGGCTACACCTTC
.	TRBV7-9	TRBJ1-2	.	CASSLKGIDGYTF	TGTGCCAGCAGCTTAAAGGGGATTGATGGCTACACCTTC
.	TRBV18	TRBJ2-3	.	CASSPPSGADTQYF	TGTGCCAGCTCACCACCGAGCGGTGCGGATACGCAGTATTTT
.	TRBV5-4	TRBJ1-2	TRBD1	CASSLQGQGYGYTF	TGTGCCAGCAGCTTGCAGGGACAGGGCTATGGCTACACCTTC
.	TRBV6-1	TRBJ1-2	TRBD1	CASSGDRGNYGYTF	TGTGCCAGCAGTGGGGACAGGGGTAACTATGGCTACACCTTC
.	TRBV7-7	TRBJ2-3	.	CASSSDLDGDTQYF	TGTGCCAGCAGCTCCGACTTGGATGGGGATACGCAGTATTTT
.	TRBV6-5	TRBJ1-2	.	CASRGRDGYTF	TGTGCCAGCAGGGGGAGGGATGGCTACACCTTC
once	TRBV10-2	TRBJ1-4	.	CASSVGQYNEKLFF	TGCGCCAGCAGCGTCGGACAGTACAATGAAAAACTGTTTTTT
.	TRBV7-2	TRBJ2-3	.	CASSYYTDTQYF	TGTGCCAGCAGCTATTACACAGATACGCAGTATTTT
.	TRBV6-6	TRBJ1-1	.	CASRPQPLGTEAFF	TGTGCCAGCAGACCCCAGCCTCTAGGCACTGAAGCTTTCTTT
.	TRBV11-2	TRBJ2-2	.	CASSLRANTGELFF	TGTGCCAGCAGCCTTAGAGCGAACACCGGGGAGCTGTTTTTT
.	TRBV4-2	TRBJ2-1	TRBD2	CASSPPGGNEQFF	TGTGCCAGCAGCCCCCCGGGGGGGAATGAGCAGTTCTTC
.	TRBV7-9	TRBJ2-2	.	CASRRENTGELFF	TGTGCCAGCAGGCGGGAGAACACCGGGGAGCTGTTTTTT
.	TRBV6-1	TRBJ2-2	TRBD2	CASSALPSGANTGELFF	TGTGCCAGCAGTGCCCTACCTAGCGGGGCTAACACCGGGGAGCTGTTTTTT
once	TRBV5-4	TRBJ2-1	.	CASSPGVTNEQFF	TGTGCCAGCAGCCCGGGGGTCACCAATGAGCAGTTCTTC
.	TRBV5-4	TRBJ1-1	.	CASSLEQGRDTEAFF	TGTGCCAGCAGCTTGGAACAGGGTAGGGACACTGAAGCTTTCTTT
.	TRBV5-6	TRBJ1-2	.	CASSPDYGTDINYGYTF	TGTGCCAGCAGCCCGGACTACGGCACGGACATCAACTATGGCTACACCTTC
.	TRBV5-1	TRBJ2-5	.	CASSLVSGQETQYF	TGCGCCAGCAGCTTGGTTTCAGGCCAAGAGACCCAGTACTTC
.	TRBV2	TRBJ1-2	.	CASSESRLYGYTF	TGTGCCAGCAGTGAGTCCAGGCTGTATGGCTACACCTTC
.	TRBV6-1	TRBJ1-1	TRBD1	CASSDPGQARSNTEAFF	TGTGCCAGCAGTGACCCGGGACAGGCTCGCTCCAACACTGAAGCTTTCTTT
.	TRBV2	TRBJ2-7	TRBD1	CASREANTRQGRYEQYF	TGTGCCAGCAGGGAAGCGAATACCCGACAGGGAAGATACGAGCAGTACTTC
.	TRBV10-2	TRBJ2-7	TRBD2	CASSVFMASGVHEQYF	TGCGCCAGCAGTGTATTTATGGCTAGCGGGGTCCACGAGCAGTACTTC
.	TRBV6-1	TRBJ1-4	TRBD1	CASILRDRDEKLFF	TGTGCCAGCATATTGCGGGACAGGGATGAAAAACTGTTTTTT
.	TRBV27	TRBJ1-6	TRBD1	CASSLLGTGGWNSPLHF	TGTGCCAGCAGTTTATTAGGGACAGGGGGATGGAATTCACCCCTCCACTTT
.	TRBV5-4	TRBJ2-4	.	CASSLATENIQYF	TGTGCCAGCAGCTTGGCCACGGAAAACATTCAGTACTTC